This section outlines one TCR beta chain sequence together with its context. Amplification used 60 Vbeta primers and 13 Jbeta primers. TCRdb keeps only in-frame clones here, not all; method: immunoSEQ multiplex PCR. The sample contains around 85,000 clones, around 80% of which appear only once. The data originate from a study of cytomegalovirus exposure and HLA in healthy donors. The CDR3 is 15 amino acids. V lost 10 bases to trimming and J lost 5 bases; unmatched junction nucleotides: 11. The germline CDR1 and CDR2 sequences are ENHRY and SYGVKD. The chain has TRBV10-3 and TRBJ1-1; 12 nucleotides align to TRBD1. Material: PBMCs. This clonotype was sampled from a woman aged 50 to 60 in good health and CMV-seropositive. CDR3 loop: CATTGTGGIGTEAFF. In DNA form, the CDR3 reads TGTGCCACGACCGGGACAGGGGGCATTGGGACTGAAGCTTTCTTT.